The 32 T cell receptor beta chains presented below share a single source sample, sequenced in a study of CD8+ T cells in alopecia areata. Extraction and reverse transcription of RNA yielded cDNA as the sequencing template. Sequencing was performed with immunoSEQ multiplex PCR; in TCRdb, only in-frame clones are kept and a portion is missing. The sample contains about 220,000 clones, 50% to 70% of which appear only once. The treatment denotes: oral pan-JAK inhibitor, 5-10 mg twice daily. The sample was CD4+ T cells sorted from blood, taken at week 4, from a patient treated with tofacitinib. All receptors come from a human donor with alopecia areata.

The chain combines TRBV5-1 with TRBJ2-5; a weak D match, TRBD2 (6 bases). The CDR3 totals 15 residues. Germline V gives CDR1 SGHRS, CDR2 YFSETQ. V was pared by 3 bases and J by 5 bases, with 17 bases between. CDR3 sequence (DNA): TGCGCCAGCAGCTCGGACGGAGGGGTGCAGGAGACCCAGTACTTC. It translates to CASSSDGGVQETQYF.

This clone was observed a handful of times. The chain couples TRBV27 to TRBJ2-5; D might be TRBD1 (5 bases). The CDR3 is made up of 14 amino acids. V gave up 5 bases and J gave up 5 bases, with 15 bases separating them. Looked up from germline, CDR1 is MNHEY and CDR2 is SMNVEV (reference sequence). Here the CDR3 DNA reads TGTGCCAGCAGTCCTCGACAGTTCAGGGAGACCCAGTACTTC. Translating it yields CASSPRQFRETQYF.

The chain carries TRBV11-2 and TRBJ2-1, with D unclear. V was cut by 2 bases and J by 10 bases, with 9 bases left in between. This CDR3 comprises 12 residues. Germline V gene data show CDR1 as SGHAT and CDR2 as FQNNGV. Written as DNA, the CDR3 is TGTGCCAGCAGCTTAACCTTCAGCGAGCAGTTCTTC. This gives the protein CASSLTFSEQFF.

The chain uses TRBV2 and TRBJ2-3; 9 positions match TRBD2. The length of the CDR3 is 15 residues. The germline CDR1 and CDR2 sequences are SNHLY and FYNNEI. V trimming: 8 bases; J trimming: 2 bases; junction bases outside the gene matches: 8. The chain's CDR3 is CASQEGTSPTDTQYF. CDR3 DNA sequence: TGTGCCAGCCAAGAAGGGACTAGCCCCACAGATACGCAGTATTTT.

This chain links TRBV7-6 with TRBJ2-1; 8 nucleotides agree with TRBD1. This CDR3 is built from 16 residues. The germline CDR1 and CDR2 sequences are SGHVS and FNYEAQ. Trimming removed 6 bases from V and 1 base from J; junction bases left unmatched: 8. The CDR3 reads CASSLTGEISYNEQFF. In DNA form, the CDR3 reads TGTGCCAGCAGTTTGACAGGGGAAATATCCTACAATGAGCAGTTCTTC.

The CDR3 region is CSVQPGQGLNYGYTF. Written as DNA, the CDR3 is TGCAGCGTCCAACCGGGACAGGGATTGAACTATGGCTACACCTTC. The chain recombines TRBV29-1 with TRBJ1-2, with TRBD1 matching over 9 bases. CDR3 length: 15 amino acids. The junction had 10 bases not matched to a gene; V was cut back by 6 bases and J by 2 bases. Germline assignment: CDR1 SQVTM and CDR2 ANQGSEA.

This chain uses TRBV30 with TRBJ1-2; D unresolved. Germline V gene data show CDR1 as GTSNPN and CDR2 as SVGIG (reference sequence). Trimming pared 1 base from V and 5 bases from J, leaving 8 bases between. There are 12 residues in the CDR3. CDR3 protein: CAWSGSGYGYTF. Here the CDR3 DNA reads TGTGCCTGGAGTGGAAGTGGATATGGCTACACCTTC.

In this sample, this clone turned up a few times. This CDR3 is also generated by other DNA sequences in the sample. The gene calls are TRBV10-2 and TRBJ2-5; no definite D call. The CDR3 runs to 11 residues. Trimming stripped 6 bases from V and 5 bases from J, with 7 bases between. Looked up from germline, CDR1 is WSHSY and CDR2 is SAAADI. The CDR3 DNA reads TGCGCCAGCAGGACTGGGGAGACCCAGTACTTC. It specifies CASRTGETQYF.

The chain has TRBV4-2 and TRBJ2-5; TRBD2 agrees at 14 bases. This CDR3 region has 16 residues. Trimming took 0 bases from V and 5 from J; bases not matched to a gene: 2. Germline V CDR1 and CDR2: LGHNA, YNFKEQ. The CDR3 spells CASSQEGLAGEETQYF. CDR3 in DNA: TGTGCCAGCAGCCAAGAGGGACTAGCGGGGGAGGAGACCCAGTACTTC.

The chain carries TRBV15 and TRBJ1-1, with 9 positions matching TRBD1. Trimming at V came to 0 bases and at J to 6 bases, leaving 8 bases not matched to a gene. There are 16 residues in the CDR3. Germline values: CDR1 LNHNV, CDR2 YYDKDF (reference sequence). The CDR3 protein is CATSRDWGQGLSEAFF. The CDR3 coding sequence is TGTGCCACCAGCAGAGATTGGGGACAGGGATTATCTGAAGCTTTCTTT.

The rearrangement uses TRBV7-2 and TRBJ2-1, with 7 bases lining up with TRBD2. The CDR3 sequence is 16 residues long. The trim removed 3 bases at V and 7 bases at J, leaving 12 bases unmatched. CDR1 and CDR2 from the germline V gene are SGHTA and FQGNSA. CDR3 protein: CASSFGPAGEGNEQFF. The CDR3 region has the DNA TGTGCCAGCAGCTTCGGGCCGGCGGGGGAGGGAAATGAGCAGTTCTTC.

The chain recombines TRBV7-9 with TRBJ1-1; a possible D gene is TRBD1 (5 bases). V was cut by 1 base and J by 4 bases, with 10 bases left in between. The CDR3 runs to 14 residues. The germline CDR1 and CDR2 sequences are SEHNR and FQNEAQ (reference sequence). This CDR3 reads CASSLVGVGTEAFF. The CDR3 DNA follows: TGTGCCAGCAGCTTAGTAGGGGTTGGCACTGAAGCTTTCTTT.

This chain uses TRBV5-5 with TRBJ2-5; D is unclear. Germline loops: CDR1 SGHKS, CDR2 YYEKEE (reference sequence). The CDR3 has 13 residues. The V and J ends lost 0 bases and 5 bases respectively, with 8 bases between them. CDR3 amino acids: CASSLDPKETQYF. In DNA form, the CDR3 reads TGTGCCAGCAGCTTGGACCCGAAGGAGACCCAGTACTTC.

The V gene is TRBV30, the J gene TRBJ1-2; perhaps TRBD1 as D (6 bases). Germline values: CDR1 GTSNPN, CDR2 SVGIG (reference sequence). Trimming shortened V by 3 bases and J by 1 base, and 15 bases separated the two germline ends. The CDR3 runs 15 residues. The CDR3 bases are TGTGCCTGGAGGACAAGAGGGACATATAACTATGGCTACACCTTC. Translating gives CAWRTRGTYNYGYTF.

This clone has just one count. This chain joins TRBV9 and TRBJ2-1; the D call may be TRBD1 or TRBD2 (5 bases each). The CDR3 sequence is 16 residues long. From germline, CDR1 is SGDLS and CDR2 YYNGEE. Trimming took off 0 bases at V and 3 bases at J, with 13 bases between the two ends. DNA for the CDR3: TGTGCCAGCAGCGTAGTGGGGACCGGAGGCTACAATGAGCAGTTCTTC. The encoded protein is CASSVVGTGGYNEQFF.

The chain couples TRBV5-1 to TRBJ2-3; 7 nucleotides match TRBD2. The V gene's germline CDR1 is SGHRS and CDR2 YFSETQ. The CDR3 totals 15 residues. V shed 4 bases and J 5 bases; nucleotides not matched to a gene: 10. The CDR3 nucleotides are TGCGCCAGCAGCACCCCCGGACTAGACGGAGATACGCAGTATTTT. It codes for CASSTPGLDGDTQYF.

This chain connects TRBV11-2 to TRBJ1-2, with 7 bases fitting TRBD1. The germline V gene encodes CDR1 SGHAT and CDR2 FQNNGV. The CDR3 is made up of 14 amino acids. V gave up 0 bases and J gave up 5 bases; unmatched junction bases: 3. DNA for the CDR3: TGTGCCAGCAGCTTAGAACAGGGGTCGTATGGCTACACCTTC. This gives the protein CASSLEQGSYGYTF.

This clone was counted a few times. The J gene is TRBJ1-5, the V gene TRBV19; possibly TRBD1 for D (6 bases). The CDR3 totals 14 residues. Looked up from germline, CDR1 is LNHDA and CDR2 is SQIVND (reference sequence). The V gene lost 7 bases and the J gene lost 6 bases, with 16 bases spanning the gap. In nucleotides, the CDR3 is TGTGCCAGTATAAAGGTTGGGGGCGGTCAGCCCCAGCATTTT. Residues: CASIKVGGGQPQHF.

In this sample, this clone turned up many times. The chain has TRBV5-1 and TRBJ2-3; 8 bases agree with TRBD1. CDR3 size: 15 residues. The ends lost 4 bases at V and 4 bases at J; junction bases unmatched: 8. Germline CDR1 is SGHRS and CDR2 is YFSETQ. CDR3 sequence reads: CASSTDRALSDTQYF. The CDR3 bases are TGCGCCAGCAGCACGGACAGGGCATTGTCAGATACGCAGTATTTT. Supplemented by reference TRBV5-1 and TRBJ2-3, the full variable domain reads KAGVTQTPRYLIKTRGQQVTLSCSPISGHRSVSWYQQTPGQGLQFLFEYFSETQRNKGNFPGRFSGRQFSNSRSEMNVSTLELGDSALYLCASSTDRALSDTQYFGPGTRLTVL.

J is TRBJ1-1 and V is TRBV29-1; TRBD1 might be the D (6 bases). There are 11 residues in the CDR3. The germline CDR1 and CDR2 sequences are SQVTM and ANQGSEA. The V gene lost 6 bases and the J gene lost 9 bases, with 14 bases spanning the gap. CDR3 sequence: CSVTGTRKAFF. In nucleotides, the CDR3 is TGCAGCGTCACCGGGACACGGAAAGCTTTCTTT.

This chain links TRBV30 with TRBJ1-6; D call uncertain. The V and J ends lost 7 bases and 4 bases respectively, with 11 bases between them. Germline V gene lookup returns CDR1 GTSNPN and CDR2 SVGIG (reference sequence). This CDR3 has 13 amino acids. CDR3 bases: TGTGCCTCCCGATCCGAGTATAATTCACCCCTCCACTTT. Translated: CASRSEYNSPLHF.

The genes are TRBV19 and TRBJ1-1, with D perhaps TRBD1 (5 bases). The CDR3 loop spans 14 amino acids. Germline values: CDR1 LNHDA, CDR2 SQIVND (reference sequence). The ends were cut back, 10 bases at V and 1 base at J, with 16 bases in the middle. For the CDR3, the DNA is TGTGCCACCCCGGGGGGAGGGAGGAACACTGAAGCTTTCTTT. This encodes CATPGGGRNTEAFF.

The rearrangement uses TRBV4-1 and TRBJ1-1; D unresolved. The V and J ends lost 1 base and 7 bases respectively, with 10 bases between them. This CDR3 contains 13 residues. In germline, CDR1 is MGHRA, CDR2 YSYEKL. The CDR3 reads CASSQGVGLEAFF. In nucleotides, the CDR3 is TGCGCCAGCAGCCAAGGTGTTGGACTTGAAGCTTTCTTT.

This clone was counted a few times. The CDR3 protein is CSVASGGSNEQFF. The CDR3 nucleotides are TGCAGCGTTGCAAGCGGGGGGTCCAATGAGCAGTTCTTC. The V and J genes are TRBV29-1 and TRBJ2-1; TRBD2 matches 9 bases. The CDR3 spans 13 residues. Germline lookup yields CDR1 SQVTM and CDR2 ANQGSEA. The trim removed 4 bases at V and 6 bases at J, leaving 4 bases unmatched.

This clone occurred a few times. The genes are TRBV29-1 and TRBJ1-2; 7 bases align to TRBD1. The germline V gene has CDR1 SQVTM and CDR2 ANQGSEA. The CDR3 spans 12 residues. V dropped 1 base and J dropped 6; count of bases not matched to a gene: 2. CDR3 sequence: CSVEGTGHGYTF. The CDR3, as DNA: TGCAGCGTTGAAGGGACAGGCCATGGCTACACCTTC. Supplemented by reference TRBV29-1 and TRBJ1-2, the full variable domain reads SAVISQKPSRDICQRGTSLTIQCQVDSQVTMMFWYRQQPGQSLTLIATANQGSEATYESGFVIDKFPISRPNLTFSTLTVSNMSPEDSSIYLCSVEGTGHGYTFGSGTRLTVV.

This chain connects TRBV15 to TRBJ1-2; a possible D gene is TRBD1 (6 bases). CDR3 size: 16 residues. Germline lookup yields CDR1 LNHNV and CDR2 YYDKDF (reference sequence). Deletions cut 1 base from V and 3 bases from J, with 15 bases between. The CDR3 reads CATSRGSGGRDYGYTF. In DNA, the CDR3 is TGTGCCACCAGCAGAGGAAGCGGGGGGCGCGACTATGGCTACACCTTC.

This chain links TRBV11-2 with TRBJ2-3; possible D gene TRBD1, 6 bases. This CDR3 has 13 residues. Trimming shortened V by 4 bases and J by 6 bases, and 11 bases separated the two germline ends. Germline CDR1 and CDR2: SGHAT and FQNNGV. This chain's CDR3 is CASSSYRVDTQYF. For the CDR3, the DNA is TGTGCCAGCAGCTCTTACAGGGTGGATACGCAGTATTTT.

V gene TRBV29-1 combines with J gene TRBJ1-1, with D possibly TRBD1 on 5 matching bases. V lost 7 bases to trimming and J lost 1 base, with 13 bases between them. The CDR3 extends over 13 amino acids. Per germline, CDR1 SQVTM and CDR2 ANQGSEA. CDR3 sequence (DNA): TGCAGCGCTTCCGGGACGGCGAACACTGAAGCTTTCTTT. This gives the protein CSASGTANTEAFF.

V gene TRBV9 combines with J gene TRBJ2-7; D is tentatively TRBD1 or TRBD2 (6 bases each). Deletions cut 0 bases from V and 2 bases from J, with 12 bases between. CDR1 and CDR2 from the germline V gene are SGDLS and YYNGEE. The CDR3 runs 15 residues. The CDR3 is CASSVEWGATYEQYF. CDR3 coding DNA: TGTGCCAGCAGCGTAGAATGGGGGGCTACCTACGAGCAGTACTTC.

The chain is built from TRBV27 and TRBJ1-6, with no clear D. Trimming took 3 bases from V and 7 from J, leaving 10 bases between them. CDR3 size: 14 residues. CDR1 MNHEY and CDR2 SMNVEV come from the germline V gene (reference sequence). The CDR3 DNA reads TGTGCCAGCAGTTTCGGAGTCGGGAATTCACCCCTCCACTTT. Translation gives CASSFGVGNSPLHF.

This clone appeared once. The V gene is TRBV7-2, the J gene TRBJ1-5, with TRBD1 matching 8 bases. Looked up from germline, CDR1 is SGHTA and CDR2 is FQGNSA. V lost 5 bases, J lost 1 base, and 4 bases stayed unmatched. The CDR3 sequence is 15 residues long. DNA for the CDR3: TGTGCCAGCAGCCCGACAGGGGTGAGCAATCAGCCCCAGCATTTT. Its protein product is CASSPTGVSNQPQHF.

This clone was counted a few times. As DNA, the CDR3 is TGTGCCTGGAGCCCCGTAACTAACTATGGCTACACCTTC. Translated: CAWSPVTNYGYTF. The rearrangement links TRBV30 to TRBJ1-2; D gene unclear. Germline values: CDR1 GTSNPN, CDR2 SVGIG (reference sequence). With 3 bases removed from V and 0 bases from J, the gap between germline ends came to 8 bases. This CDR3 is built from 13 residues.